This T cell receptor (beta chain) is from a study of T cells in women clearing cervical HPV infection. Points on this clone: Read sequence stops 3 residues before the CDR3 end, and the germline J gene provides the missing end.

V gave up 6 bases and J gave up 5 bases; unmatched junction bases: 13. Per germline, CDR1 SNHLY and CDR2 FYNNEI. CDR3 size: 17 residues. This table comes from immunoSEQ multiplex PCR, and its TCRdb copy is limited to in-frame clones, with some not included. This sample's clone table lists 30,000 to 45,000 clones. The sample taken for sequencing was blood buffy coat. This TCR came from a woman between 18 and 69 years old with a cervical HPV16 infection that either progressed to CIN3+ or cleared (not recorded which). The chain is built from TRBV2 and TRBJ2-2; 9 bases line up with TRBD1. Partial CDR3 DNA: TGTGCCAGCAGCGGAATTTGGACAGGGGCCACAACCGGGGAG. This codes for CASSGIWTGATTGE. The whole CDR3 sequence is CASSGIWTGATTGELFF.